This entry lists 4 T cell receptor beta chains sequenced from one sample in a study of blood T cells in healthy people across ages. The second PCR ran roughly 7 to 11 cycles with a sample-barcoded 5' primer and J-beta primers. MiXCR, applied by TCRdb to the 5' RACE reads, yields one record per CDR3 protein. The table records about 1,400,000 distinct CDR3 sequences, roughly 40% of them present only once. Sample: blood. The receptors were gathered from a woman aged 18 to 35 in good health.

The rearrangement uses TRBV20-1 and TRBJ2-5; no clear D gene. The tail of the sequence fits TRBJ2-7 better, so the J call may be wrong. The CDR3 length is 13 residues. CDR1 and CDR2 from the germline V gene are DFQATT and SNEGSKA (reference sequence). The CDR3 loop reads CSARSGETYEQYF. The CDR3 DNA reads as TGCAGTGCTAGATCGGGCGAGACTTACGAGCAGTACTTC.

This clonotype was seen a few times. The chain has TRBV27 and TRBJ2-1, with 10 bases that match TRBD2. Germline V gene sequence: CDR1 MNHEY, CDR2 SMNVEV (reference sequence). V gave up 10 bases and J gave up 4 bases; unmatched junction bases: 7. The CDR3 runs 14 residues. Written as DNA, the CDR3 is TGTGCCACCCCCCTAGCGGGGGATTACAATGAGCAGTTCTTC. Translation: CATPLAGDYNEQFF.

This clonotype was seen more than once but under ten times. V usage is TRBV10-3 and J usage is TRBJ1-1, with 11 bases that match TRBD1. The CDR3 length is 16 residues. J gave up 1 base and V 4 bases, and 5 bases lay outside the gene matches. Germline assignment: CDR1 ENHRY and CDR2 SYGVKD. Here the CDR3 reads CAISAGQGARNTEAFF. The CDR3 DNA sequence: TGTGCCATCAGTGCAGGACAGGGGGCGAGGAACACTGAAGCTTTCTTT.

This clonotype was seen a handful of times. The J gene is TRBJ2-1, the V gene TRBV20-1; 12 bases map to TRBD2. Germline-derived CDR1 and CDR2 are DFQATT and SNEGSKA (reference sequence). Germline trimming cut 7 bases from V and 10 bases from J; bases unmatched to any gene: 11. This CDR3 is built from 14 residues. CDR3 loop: CSVPSPGTSGEQFF. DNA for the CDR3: TGCAGTGTCCCCTCACCGGGGACTAGCGGGGAGCAGTTCTTC.